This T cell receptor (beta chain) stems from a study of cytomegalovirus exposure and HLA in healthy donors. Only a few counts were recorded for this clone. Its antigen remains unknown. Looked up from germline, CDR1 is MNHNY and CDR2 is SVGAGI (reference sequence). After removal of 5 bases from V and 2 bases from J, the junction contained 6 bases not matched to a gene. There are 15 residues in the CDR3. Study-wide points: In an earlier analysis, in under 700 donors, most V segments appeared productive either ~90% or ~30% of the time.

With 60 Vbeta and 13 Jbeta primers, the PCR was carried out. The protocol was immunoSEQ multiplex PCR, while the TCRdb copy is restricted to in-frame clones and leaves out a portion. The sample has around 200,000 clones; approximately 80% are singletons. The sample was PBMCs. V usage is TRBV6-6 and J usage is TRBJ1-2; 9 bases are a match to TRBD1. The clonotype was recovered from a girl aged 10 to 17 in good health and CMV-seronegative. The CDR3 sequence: CASSARDRANYGYTF. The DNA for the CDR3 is TGTGCCAGCAGTGCCCGGGACAGGGCAAACTATGGCTACACCTTC.